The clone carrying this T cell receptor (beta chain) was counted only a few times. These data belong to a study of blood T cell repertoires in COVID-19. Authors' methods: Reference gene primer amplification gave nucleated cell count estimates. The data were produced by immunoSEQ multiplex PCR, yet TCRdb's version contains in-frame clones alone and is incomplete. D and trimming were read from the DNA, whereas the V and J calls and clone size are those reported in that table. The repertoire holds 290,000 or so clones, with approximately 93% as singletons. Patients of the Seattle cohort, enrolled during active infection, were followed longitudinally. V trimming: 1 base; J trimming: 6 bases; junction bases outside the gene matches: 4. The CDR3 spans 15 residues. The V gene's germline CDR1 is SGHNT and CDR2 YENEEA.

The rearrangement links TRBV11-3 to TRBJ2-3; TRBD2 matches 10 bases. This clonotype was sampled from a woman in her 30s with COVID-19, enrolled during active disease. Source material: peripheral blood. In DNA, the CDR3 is TGTGCCAGCAGCTTAGGAGCGGGAGGGCCGGATACGCAGTATTTT. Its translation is CASSLGAGGPDTQYF.